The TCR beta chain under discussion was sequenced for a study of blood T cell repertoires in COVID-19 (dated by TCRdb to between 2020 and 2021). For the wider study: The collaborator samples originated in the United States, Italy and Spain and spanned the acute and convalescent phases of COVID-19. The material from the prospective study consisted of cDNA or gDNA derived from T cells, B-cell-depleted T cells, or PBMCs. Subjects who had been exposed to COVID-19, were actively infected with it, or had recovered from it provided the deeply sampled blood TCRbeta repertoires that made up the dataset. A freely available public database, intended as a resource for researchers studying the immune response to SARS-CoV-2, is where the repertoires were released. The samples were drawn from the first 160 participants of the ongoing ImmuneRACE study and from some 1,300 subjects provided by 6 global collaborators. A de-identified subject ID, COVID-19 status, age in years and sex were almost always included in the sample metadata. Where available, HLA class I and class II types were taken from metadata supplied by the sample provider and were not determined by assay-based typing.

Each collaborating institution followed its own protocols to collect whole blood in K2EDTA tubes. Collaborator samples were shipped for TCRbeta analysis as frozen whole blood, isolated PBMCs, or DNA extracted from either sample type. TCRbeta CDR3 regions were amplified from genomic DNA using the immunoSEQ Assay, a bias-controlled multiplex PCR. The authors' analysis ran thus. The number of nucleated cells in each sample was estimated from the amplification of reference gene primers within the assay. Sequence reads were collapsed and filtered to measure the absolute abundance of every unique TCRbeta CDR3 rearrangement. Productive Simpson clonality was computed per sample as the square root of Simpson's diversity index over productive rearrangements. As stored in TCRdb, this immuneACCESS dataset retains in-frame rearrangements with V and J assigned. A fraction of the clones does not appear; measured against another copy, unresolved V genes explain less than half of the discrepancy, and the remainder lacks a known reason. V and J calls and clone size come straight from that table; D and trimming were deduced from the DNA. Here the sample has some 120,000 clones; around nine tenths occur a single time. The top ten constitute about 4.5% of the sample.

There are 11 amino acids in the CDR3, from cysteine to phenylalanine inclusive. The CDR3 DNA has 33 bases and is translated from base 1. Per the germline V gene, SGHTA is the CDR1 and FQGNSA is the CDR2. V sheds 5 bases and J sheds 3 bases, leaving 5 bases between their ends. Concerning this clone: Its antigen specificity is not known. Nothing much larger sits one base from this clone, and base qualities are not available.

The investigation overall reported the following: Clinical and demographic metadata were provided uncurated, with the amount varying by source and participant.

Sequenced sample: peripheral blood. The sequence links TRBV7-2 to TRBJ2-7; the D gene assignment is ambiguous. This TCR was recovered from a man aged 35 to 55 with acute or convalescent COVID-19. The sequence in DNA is TGTGCCAGCAGCGCGCTCTACGAGCAGTACTTC. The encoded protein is CASSALYEQYF.